This TCR beta chain derives from a study of shared clonotypes between healthy human individuals. The V gene's germline CDR1 is SGHNT and CDR2 YENEEA. CDR3 length: 12 residues. V lost 3 bases and J lost 10, with 9 bases in between. Using immunoSEQ multiplex PCR, the repertoire was profiled, and TCRdb retains in-frame clones only, with some absent. This sample has 470,000 or so clones, with around 73% found just once. J is TRBJ1-4 and V is TRBV11-3; no reliable D call. The sample comprised PBMCs. The source of this sequence is a middle-aged woman in good health. Some clones in this sample may be carry-over from other donors' samples. Here the CDR3 reads CASSLNDGKLFF. CDR3 sequence (DNA): TGTGCCAGCAGCTTGAATGACGGAAAACTGTTTTTT. Supplemented by reference TRBV11-3 and TRBJ1-4, the full variable domain reads EAGVVQSPRYKIIEKKQPVAFWCNPISGHNTLYWYLQNLGQGPELLIRYENEEAVDDSQLPKDRFSAERLKGVDSTLKIQPAELGDSAVYLCASSLNDGKLFFGSGTQLSVL.